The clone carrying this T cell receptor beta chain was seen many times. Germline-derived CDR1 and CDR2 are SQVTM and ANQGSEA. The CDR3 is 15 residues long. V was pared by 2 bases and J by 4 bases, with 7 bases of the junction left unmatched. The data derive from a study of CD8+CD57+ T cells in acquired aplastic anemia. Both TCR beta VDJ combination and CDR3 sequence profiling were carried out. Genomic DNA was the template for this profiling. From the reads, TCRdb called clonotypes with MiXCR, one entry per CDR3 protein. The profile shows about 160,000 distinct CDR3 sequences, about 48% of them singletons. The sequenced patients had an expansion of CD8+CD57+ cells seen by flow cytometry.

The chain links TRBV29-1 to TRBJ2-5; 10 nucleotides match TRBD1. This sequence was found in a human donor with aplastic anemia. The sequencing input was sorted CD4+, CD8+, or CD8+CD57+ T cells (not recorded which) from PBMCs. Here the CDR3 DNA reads TGCAGCGTTGAACCCGACAGGGGGCGGTCAGAGACCCAGTACTTC. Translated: CSVEPDRGRSETQYF.